The entry below describes one T cell receptor beta chain. Authors' methods: Reference gene primer amplification in the assay estimated nucleated cell counts. Sequencing used immunoSEQ multiplex PCR; TCRdb keeps in-frame clones, though not all of them. The V and J calls and clone size were taken over from that table, and D and trimming were inferred from the DNA. The top ten clones hold about 1.7% of a sample with over 90,000 clones, about 86% of them seen once. These data belong to a study of blood T cell repertoires in COVID-19. Study summary: Whether acute or convalescent, the COVID-19 samples came from the United States, Italy and Spain. The analysed material was cDNA or gDNA that came from T cells, B-cell-depleted T cells, or PBMCs.

Trimming removed 6 bases at V and 2 bases at J, with 19 bases between. CDR1 and CDR2 from the germline V gene are SGHTA and FQGNSA. The CDR3 has 16 residues. V usage is TRBV7-2 and J usage is TRBJ1-1; possible D gene TRBD1, 6 bases. Specimen: peripheral blood. The receptor's source is a man at least 80 years old with acute or convalescent COVID-19. The CDR3: CASRFREGGPNTEAFF. As DNA, the CDR3 is TGTGCCAGCAGATTCAGAGAGGGGGGGCCTAACACTGAAGCTTTCTTT. Drawing the rest from reference TRBV7-2 and TRBJ1-1, the complete variable domain is GAGVSQSPSNKVTEKGKDVELRCDPISGHTALYWYRQSLGQGLEFLIYFQGNSAPDKSGLPSDRFSAERTGGSVSTLTIQRTQQEDSAVYLCASRFREGGPNTEAFFGQGTRLTVV.